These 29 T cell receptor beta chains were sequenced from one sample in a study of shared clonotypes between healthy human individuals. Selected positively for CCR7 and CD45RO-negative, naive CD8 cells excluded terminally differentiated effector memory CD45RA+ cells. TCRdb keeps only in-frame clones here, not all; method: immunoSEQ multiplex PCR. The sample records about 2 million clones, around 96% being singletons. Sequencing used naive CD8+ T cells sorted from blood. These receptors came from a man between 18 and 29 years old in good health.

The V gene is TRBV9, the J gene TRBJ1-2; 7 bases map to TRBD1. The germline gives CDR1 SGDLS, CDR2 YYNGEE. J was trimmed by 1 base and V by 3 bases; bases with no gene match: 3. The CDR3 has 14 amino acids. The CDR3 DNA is TGTGCCAGCAGCGGGGACAGCTTTAACTATGGCTACACCTTC. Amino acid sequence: CASSGDSFNYGYTF.

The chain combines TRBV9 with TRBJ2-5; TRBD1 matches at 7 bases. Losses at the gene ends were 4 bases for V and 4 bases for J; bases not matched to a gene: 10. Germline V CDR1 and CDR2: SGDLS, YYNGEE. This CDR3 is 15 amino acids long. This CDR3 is CASSTRQGIGETQYF. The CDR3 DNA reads TGTGCCAGCAGCACAAGACAGGGAATCGGAGAGACCCAGTACTTC.

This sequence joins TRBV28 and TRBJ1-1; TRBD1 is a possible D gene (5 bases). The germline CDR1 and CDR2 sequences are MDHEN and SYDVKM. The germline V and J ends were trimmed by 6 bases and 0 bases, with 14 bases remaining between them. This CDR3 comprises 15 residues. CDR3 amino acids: CASSSDSRVNTEAFF. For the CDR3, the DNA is TGTGCCAGCAGCTCCGACAGTCGCGTGAACACTGAAGCTTTCTTT.

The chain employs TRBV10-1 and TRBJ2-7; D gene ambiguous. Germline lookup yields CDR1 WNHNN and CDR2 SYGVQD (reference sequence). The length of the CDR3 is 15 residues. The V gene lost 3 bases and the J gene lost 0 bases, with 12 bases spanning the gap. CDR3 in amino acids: CASSDSGRSSYEQYF. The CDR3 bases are TGCGCCAGCAGTGATTCAGGTAGGAGCTCCTACGAGCAGTACTTC.

The chain's CDR3 is CASRTSPEAFF. The CDR3 DNA follows: TGTGCCAGCAGGACCAGCCCCGAAGCTTTCTTT. The V and J genes are TRBV6-1 and TRBJ1-1, with D unclear. The germline V and J ends were trimmed by 6 bases and 8 bases, with 10 bases remaining between them. Germline V gene data show CDR1 as MNHNS and CDR2 as SASEGT. This CDR3 region has 11 residues.

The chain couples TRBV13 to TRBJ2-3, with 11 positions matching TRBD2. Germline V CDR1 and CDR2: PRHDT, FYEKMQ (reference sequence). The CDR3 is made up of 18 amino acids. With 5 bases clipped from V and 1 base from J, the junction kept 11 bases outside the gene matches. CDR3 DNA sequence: TGTGCCAGCAGCCTACGGACTAGCGGGCGCTCGGGCACAGATACGCAGTATTTT. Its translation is CASSLRTSGRSGTDTQYF. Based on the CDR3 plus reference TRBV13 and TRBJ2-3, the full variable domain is AAGVIQSPRHLIKEKRETATLKCYPIPRHDTVYWYQQGPGQDPQFLISFYEKMQSDKGSIPDRFSAQQFSDYHSELNMSSLELGDSALYFCASSLRTSGRSGTDTQYFGPGTRLTVL.

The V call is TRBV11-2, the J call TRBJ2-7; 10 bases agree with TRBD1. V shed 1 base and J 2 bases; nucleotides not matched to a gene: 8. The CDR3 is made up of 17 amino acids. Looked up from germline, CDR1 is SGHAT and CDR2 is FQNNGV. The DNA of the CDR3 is TGTGCCAGCAGCTTAGGCTCCCTCGGACAGGGGGCCTACGAGCAGTACTTC. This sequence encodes CASSLGSLGQGAYEQYF.

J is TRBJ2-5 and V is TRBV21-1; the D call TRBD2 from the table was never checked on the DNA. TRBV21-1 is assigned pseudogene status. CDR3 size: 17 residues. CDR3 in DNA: TGTGCCAGCAGCAAAGCTTTGCTAGCGGGGGGCCAAGAGACCCAGTACTTC. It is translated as CASSKALLAGGQETQYF.

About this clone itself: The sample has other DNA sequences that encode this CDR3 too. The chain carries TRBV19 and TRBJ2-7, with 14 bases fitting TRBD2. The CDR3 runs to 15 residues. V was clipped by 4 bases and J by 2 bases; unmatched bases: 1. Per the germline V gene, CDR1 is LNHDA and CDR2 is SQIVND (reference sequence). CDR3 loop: CASSTGLAGAYEQYF. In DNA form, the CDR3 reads TGTGCCAGTAGTACGGGACTAGCGGGGGCCTACGAGCAGTACTTC.

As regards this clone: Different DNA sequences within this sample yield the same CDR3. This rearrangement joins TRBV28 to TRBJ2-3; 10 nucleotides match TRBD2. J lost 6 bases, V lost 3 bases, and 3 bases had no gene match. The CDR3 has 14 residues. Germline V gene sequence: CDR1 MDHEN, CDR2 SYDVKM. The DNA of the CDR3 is TGTGCCAGCAGTTTCCGACTAGCGGGTGATACGCAGTATTTT. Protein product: CASSFRLAGDTQYF.

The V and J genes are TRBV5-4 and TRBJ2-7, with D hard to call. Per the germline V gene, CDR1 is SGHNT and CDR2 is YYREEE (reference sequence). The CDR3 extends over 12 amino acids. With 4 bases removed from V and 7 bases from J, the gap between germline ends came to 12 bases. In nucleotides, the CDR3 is TGTGCCAGCAGCCTCGGTGACACGGAGCAGTACTTC. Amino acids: CASSLGDTEQYF.

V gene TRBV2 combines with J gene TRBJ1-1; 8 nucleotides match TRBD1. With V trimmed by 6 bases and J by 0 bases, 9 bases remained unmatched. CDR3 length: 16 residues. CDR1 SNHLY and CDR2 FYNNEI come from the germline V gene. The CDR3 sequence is CASSPGTGVMNTEAFF. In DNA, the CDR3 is TGTGCCAGCAGCCCCGGGACAGGAGTTATGAACACTGAAGCTTTCTTT.

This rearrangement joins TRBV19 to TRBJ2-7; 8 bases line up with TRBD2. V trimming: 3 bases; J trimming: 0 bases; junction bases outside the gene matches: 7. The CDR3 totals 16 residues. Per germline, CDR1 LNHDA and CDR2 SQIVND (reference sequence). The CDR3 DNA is TGTGCCAGTAGTATCGGCAGGGGACTAGGCTCCTACGAGCAGTACTTC. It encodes CASSIGRGLGSYEQYF.

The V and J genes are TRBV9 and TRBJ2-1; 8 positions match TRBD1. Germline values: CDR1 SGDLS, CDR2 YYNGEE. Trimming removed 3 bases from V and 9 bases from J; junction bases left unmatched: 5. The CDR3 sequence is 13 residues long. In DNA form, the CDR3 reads TGTGCCAGCAGCGAGGAGGGGACAGGTGAGCAGTTCTTC. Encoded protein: CASSEEGTGEQFF.

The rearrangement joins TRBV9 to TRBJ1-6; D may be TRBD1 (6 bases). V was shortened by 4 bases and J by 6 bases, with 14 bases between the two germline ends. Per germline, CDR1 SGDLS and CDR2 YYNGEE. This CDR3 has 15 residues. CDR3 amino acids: CASSLKGGSNSPLHF. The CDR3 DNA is TGTGCCAGCAGCTTAAAAGGGGGGAGTAATTCACCCCTCCACTTT.

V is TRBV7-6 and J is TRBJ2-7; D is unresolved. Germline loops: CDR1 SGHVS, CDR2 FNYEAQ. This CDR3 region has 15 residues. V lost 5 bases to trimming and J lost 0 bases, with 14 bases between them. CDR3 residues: CASSPLGGGSYEQYF. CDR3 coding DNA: TGTGCCAGCAGCCCCCTAGGTGGCGGCTCCTACGAGCAGTACTTC.

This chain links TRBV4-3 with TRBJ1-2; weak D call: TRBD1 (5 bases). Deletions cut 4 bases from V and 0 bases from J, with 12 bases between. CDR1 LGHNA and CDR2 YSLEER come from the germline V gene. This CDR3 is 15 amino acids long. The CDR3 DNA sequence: TGCGCCAGCAGCCCACTGGACATCACTAACTATGGCTACACCTTC. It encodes CASSPLDITNYGYTF.

The CDR3 DNA is TGCGCCAGCAGCTTGGCTCTACGCGCTGAGACCCAGTACTTC. As protein: CASSLALRAETQYF. The chain links TRBV5-1 to TRBJ2-5, with D unresolved. Germline V lookup: CDR1 SGHRS, CDR2 YFSETQ. The ends were cut back, 0 bases at V and 5 bases at J, with 11 bases in the middle. This CDR3 has 14 amino acids. Full variable domain (rest looked up from reference TRBV5-1 and TRBJ2-5): KAGVTQTPRYLIKTRGQQVTLSCSPISGHRSVSWYQQTPGQGLQFLFEYFSETQRNKGNFPGRFSGRQFSNSRSEMNVSTLELGDSALYLCASSLALRAETQYFGPGTRLLVL.

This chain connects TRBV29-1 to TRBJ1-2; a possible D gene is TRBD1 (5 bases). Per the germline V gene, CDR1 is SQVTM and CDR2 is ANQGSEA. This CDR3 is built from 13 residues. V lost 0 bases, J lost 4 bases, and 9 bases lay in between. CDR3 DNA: TGCAGCGTTGAAGAGGGGGGGATCTATGGCTACACCTTC. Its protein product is CSVEEGGIYGYTF. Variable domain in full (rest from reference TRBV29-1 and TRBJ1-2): SAVISQKPSRDICQRGTSLTIQCQVDSQVTMMFWYRQQPGQSLTLIATANQGSEATYESGFVIDKFPISRPNLTFSTLTVSNMSPEDSSIYLCSVEEGGIYGYTFGSGTRLTVV.

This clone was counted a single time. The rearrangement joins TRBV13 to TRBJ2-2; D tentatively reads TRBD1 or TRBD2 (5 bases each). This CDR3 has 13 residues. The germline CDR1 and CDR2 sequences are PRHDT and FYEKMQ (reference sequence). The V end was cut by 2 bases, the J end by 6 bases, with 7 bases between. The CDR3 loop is CASSLTGPGELFF. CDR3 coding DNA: TGTGCCAGCAGCTTAACGGGGCCCGGGGAGCTGTTTTTT.

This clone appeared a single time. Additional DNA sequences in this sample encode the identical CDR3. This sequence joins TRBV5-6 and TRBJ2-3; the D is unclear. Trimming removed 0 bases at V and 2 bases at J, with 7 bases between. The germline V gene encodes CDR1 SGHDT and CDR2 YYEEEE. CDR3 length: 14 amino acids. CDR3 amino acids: CASSLVAATDTQYF. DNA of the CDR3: TGTGCCAGCAGCTTGGTCGCGGCCACAGATACGCAGTATTTT.

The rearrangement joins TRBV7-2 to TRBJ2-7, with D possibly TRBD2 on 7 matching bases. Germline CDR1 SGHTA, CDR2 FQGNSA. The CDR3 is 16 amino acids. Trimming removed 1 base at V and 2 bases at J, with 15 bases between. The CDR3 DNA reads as TGTGCCAGCAGCTTAGAAGGGGGGGCCTCCACCTACGAGCAGTACTTC. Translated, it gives CASSLEGGASTYEQYF.

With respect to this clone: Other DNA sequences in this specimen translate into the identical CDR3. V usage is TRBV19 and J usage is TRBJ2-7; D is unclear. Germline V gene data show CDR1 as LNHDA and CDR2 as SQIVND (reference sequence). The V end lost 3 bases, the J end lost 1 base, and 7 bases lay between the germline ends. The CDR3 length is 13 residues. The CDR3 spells CASSIAFSYEQYF. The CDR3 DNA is TGTGCCAGTAGTATTGCTTTTTCCTACGAGCAGTACTTC.

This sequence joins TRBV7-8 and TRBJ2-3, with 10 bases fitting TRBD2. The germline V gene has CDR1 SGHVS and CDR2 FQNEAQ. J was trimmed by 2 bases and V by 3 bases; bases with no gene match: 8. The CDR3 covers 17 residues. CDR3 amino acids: CASSFILAGSSTDTQYF. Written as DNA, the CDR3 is TGTGCCAGCAGCTTCATACTAGCGGGGAGTTCCACAGATACGCAGTATTTT.

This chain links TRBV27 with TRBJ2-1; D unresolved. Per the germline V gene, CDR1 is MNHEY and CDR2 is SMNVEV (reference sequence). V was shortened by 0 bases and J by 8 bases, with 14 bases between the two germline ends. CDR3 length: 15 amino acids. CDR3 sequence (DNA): TGTGCCAGCAGTTTATCGATGGTATCTTCGCATGAGCAGTTCTTC. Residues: CASSLSMVSSHEQFF.

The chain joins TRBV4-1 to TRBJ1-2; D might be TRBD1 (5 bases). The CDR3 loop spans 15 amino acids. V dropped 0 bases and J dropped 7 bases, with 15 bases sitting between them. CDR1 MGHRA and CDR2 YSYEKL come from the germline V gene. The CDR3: CASSQEADIFRGYTF. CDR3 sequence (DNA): TGCGCCAGCAGCCAAGAAGCGGACATCTTCCGTGGCTACACCTTC.

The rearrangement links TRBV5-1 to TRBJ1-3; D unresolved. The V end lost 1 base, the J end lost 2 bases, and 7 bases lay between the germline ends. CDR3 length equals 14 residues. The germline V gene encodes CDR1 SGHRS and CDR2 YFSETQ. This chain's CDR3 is CASSLTVTGNTIYF. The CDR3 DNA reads TGCGCCAGCAGCTTGACAGTCACTGGAAACACCATATATTTT.

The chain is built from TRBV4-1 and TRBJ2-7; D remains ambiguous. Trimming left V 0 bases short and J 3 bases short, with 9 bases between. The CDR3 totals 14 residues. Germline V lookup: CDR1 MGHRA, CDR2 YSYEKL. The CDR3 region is CASSQDPAYYEQYF. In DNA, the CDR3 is TGCGCCAGCAGCCAAGATCCAGCTTACTACGAGCAGTACTTC.

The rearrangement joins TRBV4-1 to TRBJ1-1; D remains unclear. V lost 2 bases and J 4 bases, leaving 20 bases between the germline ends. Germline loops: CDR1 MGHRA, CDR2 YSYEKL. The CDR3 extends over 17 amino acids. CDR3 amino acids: CASSQTISGGFGTEAFF. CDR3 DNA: TGCGCCAGCAGCCAAACTATTTCCGGTGGGTTTGGCACTGAAGCTTTCTTT.